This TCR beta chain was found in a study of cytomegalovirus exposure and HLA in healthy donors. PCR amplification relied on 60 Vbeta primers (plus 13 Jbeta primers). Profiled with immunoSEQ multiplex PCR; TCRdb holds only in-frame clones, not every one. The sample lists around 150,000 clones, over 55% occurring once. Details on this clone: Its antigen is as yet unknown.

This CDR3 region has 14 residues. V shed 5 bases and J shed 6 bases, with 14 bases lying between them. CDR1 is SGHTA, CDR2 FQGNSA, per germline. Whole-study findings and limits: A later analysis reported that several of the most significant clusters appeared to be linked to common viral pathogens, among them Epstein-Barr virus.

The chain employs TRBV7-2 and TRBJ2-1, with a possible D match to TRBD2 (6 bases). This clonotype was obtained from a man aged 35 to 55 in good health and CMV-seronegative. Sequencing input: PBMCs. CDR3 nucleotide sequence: TGTGCCAGCAGCGGAGGGACTCCTCTCAATGAGCAGTTCTTC. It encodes CASSGGTPLNEQFF. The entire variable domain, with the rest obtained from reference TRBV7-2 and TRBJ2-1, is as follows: GAGVSQSPSNKVTEKGKDVELRCDPISGHTALYWYRQSLGQGLEFLIYFQGNSAPDKSGLPSDRFSAERTGGSVSTLTIQRTQQEDSAVYLCASSGGTPLNEQFFGPGTRLTVL.